Below are 27 T cell receptor beta chains sequenced from a single sample in a study of response to subunit inactivated influenza vaccine. One entry per CDR3 protein results from TCRdb running MiXCR on the RT-PCR reads. The table includes 700,000 to 800,000 distinct CDR3 sequences, 18% detected once. Sequenced here: PBMCs from blood, sampled approximately 5 days after vaccination. The receptors come from a man aged 50-59 years who received an inactivated influenza vaccine.

This clonotype was seen only a few times. The chain couples TRBV5-1 to TRBJ2-7; 13 bases match TRBD2. V dropped 4 bases and J dropped 4; count of bases not matched to a gene: 11. In germline, CDR1 is SGHRS, CDR2 YFSETQ. The CDR3 covers 17 residues. CDR3 nucleotide sequence: TGCGCCAGCAGCCGTACGAGTGGGACTAGCGGGATATACGAGCAGTACTTC. Amino acids: CASSRTSGTSGIYEQYF.

A few counts support this clonotype. The rearrangement uses TRBV20-1 and TRBJ2-2, with 7 bases identical to TRBD1. The CDR3 runs to 16 residues. The junction had 10 bases not matched to a gene; V was cut back by 0 bases and J by 6 bases. From germline, CDR1 is DFQATT and CDR2 SNEGSKA (reference sequence). The CDR3 DNA sequence: TGCAGTGCTAGAGATCTGAGACAGGGAAATGCCGGGGAGCTGTTTTTT. Translated, it gives CSARDLRQGNAGELFF.

The sample holds a few counts of this clonotype. The CDR3 region is CATSDPSWGANVLTF. Written as DNA, the CDR3 is TGTGCCACCAGTGACCCCAGTTGGGGGGCCAACGTCCTGACTTTC. The gene calls are TRBV24-1 and TRBJ2-6; no clear D gene. The germline V and J ends were trimmed by 4 bases and 4 bases, with 10 bases remaining between them. The germline gives CDR1 KGHDR, CDR2 SFDVKD. This CDR3 has 15 amino acids.

The chain carries TRBV29-1 and TRBJ2-5; TRBD1 might be the D (7 bases). V shed 3 bases and J shed 4 bases, with 12 bases lying between them. The germline V gene has CDR1 SQVTM and CDR2 ANQGSEA. The CDR3 is made up of 13 amino acids. DNA for the CDR3: TGCAGCGTTGACAGGGGGAGGAGAGAGACCCAGTACTTC. It translates to CSVDRGRRETQYF.

This clonotype was detected only a few times. The chain joins TRBV6-5 to TRBJ1-2; 8 bases are shared with TRBD1. The CDR3 is 14 residues long. Trimming took 1 base from V and 4 from J; bases not matched to a gene: 2. CDR1 is MNHEY and CDR2 is SVGAGI in the germline V gene. The CDR3 sequence is CASSYFRGPYGYTF. In DNA form, the CDR3 reads TGTGCCAGCAGTTACTTCAGGGGGCCCTATGGCTACACCTTC.

This clonotype turned up a few times. V is TRBV7-8 and J is TRBJ2-3; 9 nucleotides agree with TRBD2. The CDR3 contains 16 residues. Germline values: CDR1 SGHVS, CDR2 FQNEAQ. J lost 3 bases, V lost 2 bases, and 6 bases had no gene match. As DNA, the CDR3 is TGTGCCAGCAGCTTAATATCGCGGGGGGGAACAGATACGCAGTATTTT. This sequence encodes CASSLISRGGTDTQYF.

Worth noting for this clonotype: A junction boundary mismatches the germline segment, possibly from a read error. The gene calls are TRBV7-7 and TRBJ2-1; TRBD2 aligns across 12 bases. There are 16 residues in the CDR3. Per the germline V gene, CDR1 is SSHAT and CDR2 is FNYEAQ (reference sequence). This CDR3 reads CASSSGTSGSGYEQFF. CDR3 nucleotides: TGTGCTAGCAGCTCGGGGACTAGCGGGTCGGGATACGAGCAGTTCTTC. The entire variable domain, with the rest obtained from reference TRBV7-7 and TRBJ2-1, is as follows: GAGVSQSPRYKVTKRGQDVTLRCDPISSHATLYWYQQALGQGPEFLTYFNYEAQPDKSGLPSDRFSAERPEGSISTLTIQRTEQRDSAMYRCASSSGTSGSGYEQFFGPGTRLTVL.

This clonotype was recorded a few times. The chain has TRBV7-3 and TRBJ2-7, with a possible D match to TRBD2 (6 bases). The germline CDR1 and CDR2 sequences are SGHTA and FQGTGA. The V end was cut by 5 bases, the J end by 2 bases, with 16 bases between. The CDR3 runs 15 residues. The CDR3 nucleotides are TGTGCCAGCAGCGTCGCCCCGGGACTGGCCTACGAGCAGTACTTC. Translating it yields CASSVAPGLAYEQYF.

The genes are TRBV28 and TRBJ2-5, with a tentative D call TRBD1 (5 bases). Trimming cost V 6 bases and J 5 bases, with 13 bases left between them. This CDR3 comprises 13 residues. The germline V gene has CDR1 MDHEN and CDR2 SYDVKM. DNA for the CDR3: TGTGCCAGCAGCTCCGACAGCCTGGAGACCCAGTACTTC. Encoded protein: CASSSDSLETQYF.

The V gene is TRBV29-1, the J gene TRBJ1-1, with no clear D. The length of the CDR3 is 13 residues. In germline, CDR1 is SQVTM, CDR2 ANQGSEA. Trimming removed 6 bases from V and 0 bases from J, with 11 bases in between. CDR3 in DNA: TGCAGCGTCGTCAGACCCATGAACACTGAAGCTTTCTTT. Translating it yields CSVVRPMNTEAFF.

This clonotype came up a few times. The J gene is TRBJ2-1, the V gene TRBV5-1; no reliable D call. Germline V gene sequence: CDR1 SGHRS, CDR2 YFSETQ. V dropped 4 bases and J dropped 5 bases, with 13 bases sitting between them. This CDR3 region has 14 residues. The CDR3, as DNA: TGCGCCAGCAGCAAAGACCCAGGCGACAATGAGCAGTTCTTC. This gives the protein CASSKDPGDNEQFF.

The table lists this clonotype with a few counts. The chain uses TRBV7-3 and TRBJ2-2; D not resolved. This CDR3 spans 16 amino acids. V dropped 6 bases and J dropped 1 base, with 15 bases sitting between them. Germline V gene sequence: CDR1 SGHTA, CDR2 FQGTGA. CDR3 nucleotides: TGTGCCAGCAGACTCTCTGGCCCAGGGAACACCGGGGAGCTGTTTTTT. Residues: CASRLSGPGNTGELFF.

The sample holds many counts of this clonotype. This chain uses TRBV20-1 with TRBJ2-3; 8 bases agree with TRBD2. The CDR3 runs 16 residues. Germline V gives CDR1 DFQATT, CDR2 SNEGSKA (reference sequence). V lost 4 bases to trimming and J lost 6 bases; unmatched junction nucleotides: 15. Here the CDR3 reads CSATTIREGLTDTQYF. Written as DNA, the CDR3 is TGCAGTGCTACAACGATTCGGGAGGGCCTTACCGATACGCAGTATTTT.

This chain links TRBV3-1 with TRBJ2-1; D remains ambiguous. The CDR3 runs 13 residues. The V and J ends lost 2 bases and 10 bases respectively, with 12 bases between them. In germline, CDR1 is LGHDT, CDR2 YNNKEL (reference sequence). CDR3 residues: CASSQRLRQEQFF. CDR3 coding DNA: TGTGCCAGCAGCCAAAGACTCCGCCAAGAGCAGTTCTTC.

The rearrangement joins TRBV7-3 to TRBJ1-3, with D perhaps matching TRBD1 (5 bases). V was pared by 8 bases and J by 0 bases, with 14 bases between. Germline V gene sequence: CDR1 SGHTA, CDR2 FQGTGA. This CDR3 spans 15 amino acids. CDR3 nucleotide sequence: TGTGCCAGCGGCCGGGACGCCAGCTCTGGAAACACCATATATTTT. Its translation: CASGRDASSGNTIYF.

Turning to this clonotype: Sequence at one end of the junction differs from germline and may be a read error. This chain uses TRBV5-1 with TRBJ2-5; a weak D match, TRBD1 (5 bases). The CDR3 covers 14 residues. Germline V gene data show CDR1 as SGHRS and CDR2 as YFSETQ. This CDR3 reads CASSFGRQQETRYF. In DNA form, the CDR3 reads TGCGCCAGCAGCTTTGGCAGACAGCAAGAGACCCGGTACTTC.

Comment on this clonotype: A much larger clone differs by one base, so this may be a read error. This chain joins TRBV5-6 and TRBJ2-3; no clear D gene. Trimming removed 5 bases from V and 2 bases from J, with 21 bases in between. This CDR3 is built from 17 residues. Per germline, CDR1 SGHDT and CDR2 YYEEEE. The DNA of the CDR3 is TGTGCCAGCAGTAACGGACGCGCCGGCCGAAACACAGATACGCAGTATTTT. Translation: CASSNGRAGRNTDTQYF. The complete variable domain, with remaining parts taken from reference TRBV5-6 and TRBJ2-3, reads DAGVTQSPTHLIKTRGQQVTLRCSPKSGHDTVSWYQQALGQGPQFIFQYYEEEERQRGNFPDRFSGHQFPNYSSELNVNALLLGDSALYLCASSNGRAGRNTDTQYFGPGTRLTVL.

Only a few counts were recorded for this clonotype. V gene TRBV20-1 combines with J gene TRBJ2-5; 7 nucleotides agree with TRBD2. The CDR3 totals 14 residues. Germline V CDR1 and CDR2: DFQATT, SNEGSKA (reference sequence). J gave up 5 bases and V 6 bases, and 12 bases lay outside the gene matches. The CDR3 DNA reads TGCAGTGCGGGGAGGGCAGGGAGTCGGGAGACCCAGTACTTC. This codes for CSAGRAGSRETQYF.

The rearrangement uses TRBV5-1 and TRBJ2-7; 7 positions agree with TRBD1. Germline assignment: CDR1 SGHRS and CDR2 YFSETQ. The junction had 12 bases not matched to a gene; V was cut back by 5 bases and J by 4 bases. The CDR3 is made up of 15 amino acids. CDR3 region: CASSPLGTVLYEQYF. The CDR3 DNA sequence: TGCGCCAGCAGTCCACTCGGGACAGTTCTTTACGAGCAGTACTTC.

This clonotype was seen a handful of times. V gene TRBV7-2 combines with J gene TRBJ1-5; D ambiguous. Germline CDR1 reads SGHTA; CDR2 reads FQGNSA. The ends were cut back, 5 bases at V and 5 bases at J, with 13 bases in the middle. The CDR3 length is 14 residues. CDR3 in DNA: TGTGCCAGCAGCGCGTCGGGCAGCCATCAGCCCCAGCATTTT. This encodes CASSASGSHQPQHF.

This clonotype was observed a few times. The chain joins TRBV4-2 to TRBJ2-7; D unclear. This CDR3 is built from 15 residues. Trimming left V 0 bases short and J 0 bases short, with 9 bases between. The germline V gene encodes CDR1 LGHNA and CDR2 YNFKEQ. In nucleotides, the CDR3 is TGTGCCAGCAGCCAAGATCTCAGGAGCTCCTACGAGCAGTACTTC. Translation gives CASSQDLRSSYEQYF.

This clonotype has more than one count but fewer than ten. V gene TRBV9 combines with J gene TRBJ2-7, with 8 bases that match TRBD1. The junction had 1 base not matched to a gene; V was cut back by 3 bases and J by 2 bases. This CDR3 is 13 amino acids long. Looked up from germline, CDR1 is SGDLS and CDR2 is YYNGEE. The CDR3 region has the DNA TGTGCCAGCAGCGCGACAGGGGCCTACGAGCAGTACTTC. This gives the protein CASSATGAYEQYF.

This clonotype was detected many times. CDR3 protein: CSARLAAGAYQPQHF. The CDR3 region has the DNA TGCAGTGCTAGACTCGCCGCGGGAGCCTATCAGCCCCAGCATTTT. This sequence joins TRBV20-1 and TRBJ1-5; D is uncertain. Per germline, CDR1 DFQATT and CDR2 SNEGSKA (reference sequence). Trimming removed 2 bases at V and 5 bases at J, with 16 bases between. The CDR3 sequence is 15 residues long.

This chain connects TRBV5-1 to TRBJ2-3, with D uncertain. The CDR3 sequence is 14 residues long. The V gene lost 0 bases and the J gene lost 1 base, with 6 bases spanning the gap. Germline values: CDR1 SGHRS, CDR2 YFSETQ. The CDR3 here is CASSLGSRTDTQYF. In DNA, the CDR3 is TGCGCCAGCAGCTTGGGTTCACGCACAGATACGCAGTATTTT.

In its sample, this clonotype was seen many times. The chain carries TRBV7-2 and TRBJ1-2, with 10 nucleotides matching TRBD1. Per the germline V gene, CDR1 is SGHTA and CDR2 is FQGNSA. The CDR3 spans 14 residues. Trimming took 4 bases from V and 8 from J; bases not matched to a gene: 7. Here the CDR3 DNA reads TGTGCCAGCAGCTCGCGACAGGGGGCGTCGGGCTACACCTTC. This encodes CASSSRQGASGYTF.

The chain uses TRBV2 and TRBJ2-1; unclear D gene. V shed 7 bases and J shed 0 bases, with 13 bases lying between them. Germline V gene sequence: CDR1 SNHLY, CDR2 FYNNEI. This CDR3 is built from 15 residues. This CDR3 is CASTSAPGSYNEQFF. CDR3 sequence (DNA): TGTGCCAGCACAAGCGCTCCTGGCTCCTACAATGAGCAGTTCTTC.

The table lists this clonotype with many counts. CDR3 sequence reads: CAISDGTGNQPQHF. DNA for the CDR3: TGTGCCATCAGTGATGGGACAGGCAATCAGCCCCAGCATTTT. V usage is TRBV10-3 and J usage is TRBJ1-5, with 7 nucleotides matching TRBD1. V lost 3 bases to trimming and J lost 2 bases; unmatched junction nucleotides: 1. Germline values: CDR1 ENHRY, CDR2 SYGVKD. The CDR3 is made up of 14 amino acids.